Listed below are T cell receptor beta chains from one sample, sequenced in a study of blood T cell repertoires in COVID-19. Profiled with immunoSEQ multiplex PCR; TCRdb holds only in-frame clones, not every one. The sample lists tens of thousands of clones; around 90% were seen once. What was sequenced was peripheral blood. The receptors derive from a man aged 55 to 69 with COVID-19, enrolled during active disease. Each CDR3 is given with its conserved first and last residue. The order of the fields is clone size, V gene, D gene, J gene, CDR3 DNA, CDR3 protein. The D gene is left open where the match is weak. Only some rows state a clone size, as once, few, many or a class for expanded clones.

abundance: -
v_gene: TRBV7-3
d_gene: -
j_gene: TRBJ2-7
CDR3nt: TGTGCCAGCAGCTTAAATCCAGCGGCCACGGGCGAGCAGTACTTC
CDR3aa: CASSLNPAATGEQYF

abundance: -
v_gene: TRBV19
d_gene: -
j_gene: TRBJ2-2
CDR3nt: TGTGCCAGTAGTATGATAGCGCAGTTCAGGGGGGAGCTGTTTTTT
CDR3aa: CASSMIAQFRGELFF

abundance: -
v_gene: TRBV11-2
d_gene: TRBD1
j_gene: TRBJ2-7
CDR3nt: TGTGCCAGCAGCGGTGGGAGACAGGGGAAGCGGTACGAGCAGTACTTC
CDR3aa: CASSGGRQGKRYEQYF

abundance: -
v_gene: TRBV3-1/TRBV3-2
d_gene: -
j_gene: TRBJ1-3
CDR3nt: TGTGCCAGCAGCCAAGATTTCTTAGACACCTCTGGAAACACCATATATTTT
CDR3aa: CASSQDFLDTSGNTIYF

abundance: once
v_gene: TRBV29-1
d_gene: -
j_gene: TRBJ1-1
CDR3nt: TGCAGCGTGGCGAGGGACACTGAAGCTTTCTTT
CDR3aa: CSVARDTEAFF

abundance: -
v_gene: TRBV6-6
d_gene: -
j_gene: TRBJ2-2
CDR3nt: TGTGCCAGCAGTTACTCGACAGATCCCGGGGAGCTGTTTTTT
CDR3aa: CASSYSTDPGELFF

abundance: -
v_gene: TRBV4-1
d_gene: -
j_gene: TRBJ1-4
CDR3nt: TGCGCCAGCAGCCAAGGTCCAGATCATAATGAAAAACTGTTTTTT
CDR3aa: CASSQGPDHNEKLFF

abundance: few
v_gene: TRBV7-8
d_gene: -
j_gene: TRBJ1-1
CDR3nt: TGTGCCAGCAGCCCCCGGGCTCGGCAAGGGGGCACTGAAGCTTTCTTT
CDR3aa: CASSPRARQGGTEAFF

abundance: -
v_gene: TRBV3-1/TRBV3-2
d_gene: -
j_gene: TRBJ1-2
CDR3nt: TGTGCCAGCAGCCAGGCCGACAGAGTCAACTATGGCTACACCTTC
CDR3aa: CASSQADRVNYGYTF

abundance: -
v_gene: TRBV20-1
d_gene: -
j_gene: TRBJ1-5
CDR3nt: TGCAGTGCTAGTCAGTTGGGACAAGGGGATCAGCCCCAGCATTTT
CDR3aa: CSASQLGQGDQPQHF

abundance: -
v_gene: TRBV24-1
d_gene: TRBD1
j_gene: TRBJ1-4
CDR3nt: TGTGCCACCAGGGACAGGGGAAACGAAAAACTGTTTTTT
CDR3aa: CATRDRGNEKLFF

abundance: once
v_gene: TRBV7-9
d_gene: -
j_gene: TRBJ1-2
CDR3nt: TGTGCCAGCAGCTTAGAGGGAGGGGATGGCTACACCTTC
CDR3aa: CASSLEGGDGYTF

abundance: once
v_gene: TRBV11-2
d_gene: TRBD1
j_gene: TRBJ2-1
CDR3nt: TGTGCCAGCAGCCCTAAAACCGGGACAGGACACAATGAGCAGTTCTTC
CDR3aa: CASSPKTGTGHNEQFF

abundance: -
v_gene: TRBV24-1
d_gene: -
j_gene: TRBJ1-5
CDR3nt: TGTGCCACCAGTGAGGGACCAGGGGATCAGCCCCAGCATTTT
CDR3aa: CATSEGPGDQPQHF

abundance: -
v_gene: TRBV19
d_gene: -
j_gene: TRBJ1-2
CDR3nt: TGTGCCAGTAGTCTTCCAGGCAGGGATAACTATGGCTACACCTTC
CDR3aa: CASSLPGRDNYGYTF

abundance: -
v_gene: TRBV2
d_gene: -
j_gene: TRBJ1-1
CDR3nt: TGTGCCAGCAGTGGTCGGACAGAGAACACTGAAGCTTTCTTT
CDR3aa: CASSGRTENTEAFF

abundance: -
v_gene: TRBV30
d_gene: -
j_gene: TRBJ1-2
CDR3nt: TGTGCCTGGGCCGTGACAGAGAGCTACACCTTC
CDR3aa: CAWAVTESYTF

abundance: -
v_gene: TRBV11-2
d_gene: TRBD1
j_gene: TRBJ1-5
CDR3nt: TGTGCCAGCATCCTGGACAGGGTGCTCTTTAGCAATCAGCCCCAGCATTTT
CDR3aa: CASILDRVLFSNQPQHF

abundance: -
v_gene: TRBV19
d_gene: TRBD2
j_gene: TRBJ2-7
CDR3nt: TGTGCCAGTAGTATAGCTAAATGGGGCGGGAGAAGTTCCGAGCAGTACTTC
CDR3aa: CASSIAKWGGRSSEQYF

abundance: -
v_gene: TRBV3-1/TRBV3-2
d_gene: -
j_gene: TRBJ2-7
CDR3nt: TGTGCCAGCAGCCAAGATACGGTCGGGGACACCTACGAGCAGTACTTC
CDR3aa: CASSQDTVGDTYEQYF

abundance: once
v_gene: TRBV19
d_gene: -
j_gene: TRBJ2-3
CDR3nt: TGTGCCAGTCGGGGGGCTGATACGCAGTATTTT
CDR3aa: CASRGADTQYF

abundance: -
v_gene: TRBV6-5
d_gene: -
j_gene: TRBJ1-2
CDR3nt: TGTGCCAGCAGTACCGACAGAACTAACTATGGCTACACCTTC
CDR3aa: CASSTDRTNYGYTF

abundance: -
v_gene: TRBV30
d_gene: TRBD1
j_gene: TRBJ2-7
CDR3nt: TGTGCCTCTGGATGGACAGGGGGCCACGAGCAGTACTTC
CDR3aa: CASGWTGGHEQYF

abundance: -
v_gene: TRBV11-1
d_gene: -
j_gene: TRBJ2-7
CDR3nt: TGTGCCAGCAGCCGGGACAACTCCTACGAGCAGTACTTC
CDR3aa: CASSRDNSYEQYF

abundance: -
v_gene: TRBV4-3
d_gene: -
j_gene: TRBJ1-5
CDR3nt: TGCGCCAGCAGCCAAGACAGGGGTCAGCCCCAGCATTTT
CDR3aa: CASSQDRGQPQHF

abundance: once
v_gene: TRBV6-5
d_gene: -
j_gene: TRBJ1-1
CDR3nt: TGTGCCAGCAGCCCACAGGGCCACATGAACACTGAAGCTTTCTTT
CDR3aa: CASSPQGHMNTEAFF

abundance: once
v_gene: TRBV4-1
d_gene: TRBD2
j_gene: TRBJ2-3
CDR3nt: TGCGCCAGCAGCCAAGACCAAAGGCTAGCGGGAGAGGGGACAGATACGCAGTATTTT
CDR3aa: CASSQDQRLAGEGTDTQYF

abundance: -
v_gene: TRBV3-1/TRBV3-2
d_gene: -
j_gene: TRBJ1-1
CDR3nt: TGTGCCAGCAGCCAAGAGTTGAGAACTGAAGCTTTCTTT
CDR3aa: CASSQELRTEAFF

abundance: -
v_gene: TRBV7-3
d_gene: -
j_gene: TRBJ1-2
CDR3nt: TGTGCCAGCAGCTTAAATGGCATGGATGGCTACACCTTC
CDR3aa: CASSLNGMDGYTF

abundance: -
v_gene: TRBV10-3
d_gene: -
j_gene: TRBJ1-5
CDR3nt: TGTGCCATCAGGGGAGGAAATAATCAGCCCCAGCATTTT
CDR3aa: CAIRGGNNQPQHF

abundance: -
v_gene: TRBV6-6
d_gene: -
j_gene: TRBJ1-1
CDR3nt: TGTGCCAGCAGTTACTCCGAGGGTTGGGTGAGGACTGAAGCTTTCTTT
CDR3aa: CASSYSEGWVRTEAFF

abundance: once
v_gene: TRBV28
d_gene: -
j_gene: TRBJ2-3
CDR3nt: TGTGCCAGCAGTTTCGGGGGAAATACGCAGTATTTT
CDR3aa: CASSFGGNTQYF

abundance: -
v_gene: TRBV30
d_gene: -
j_gene: TRBJ1-1
CDR3nt: TGTGCCTGGAGTGTACTCGAGGTCGGGGACACTGAAGCTTTCTTT
CDR3aa: CAWSVLEVGDTEAFF

abundance: -
v_gene: TRBV30
d_gene: TRBD2
j_gene: TRBJ2-7
CDR3nt: TGTGCCTGGAGGTCAGGACTAGCGGGCTCCTACGAGCAGTACTTC
CDR3aa: CAWRSGLAGSYEQYF

abundance: -
v_gene: TRBV11-2
d_gene: TRBD1
j_gene: TRBJ1-2
CDR3nt: TGTGCCAGCAGCTTAAGGGAGTACAGGGGGCGTCACTATGGCTACACCTTC
CDR3aa: CASSLREYRGRHYGYTF

abundance: -
v_gene: TRBV7-9
d_gene: -
j_gene: TRBJ1-5
CDR3nt: TGTGCCAGCAGCTTATCAGGGGACAATCAGCCCCAGCATTTT
CDR3aa: CASSLSGDNQPQHF

abundance: -
v_gene: TRBV12-3/TRBV12-4
d_gene: TRBD1
j_gene: TRBJ1-3
CDR3nt: TGTGCCAGCCTGGACAGGGAGGTTGACACCATATATTTT
CDR3aa: CASLDREVDTIYF

abundance: -
v_gene: TRBV30
d_gene: -
j_gene: TRBJ1-2
CDR3nt: TGTGCCTGGAGTGTAAGGACAACCAACTATGGCTACACCTTC
CDR3aa: CAWSVRTTNYGYTF

abundance: -
v_gene: TRBV6-5
d_gene: TRBD1
j_gene: TRBJ1-1
CDR3nt: TGTGCCAGCAGGGCCGACAGGGGTCGGGACACTGAAGCTTTCTTT
CDR3aa: CASRADRGRDTEAFF

abundance: -
v_gene: TRBV30
d_gene: -
j_gene: TRBJ2-7
CDR3nt: TGTGCCTGGCAAGCCACCTACGAGCAGTACTTC
CDR3aa: CAWQATYEQYF

abundance: -
v_gene: TRBV27
d_gene: -
j_gene: TRBJ1-1
CDR3nt: TGTGCCAGCACCTCGGGGGGCGGTGAAGCTTTCTTT
CDR3aa: CASTSGGGEAFF

abundance: -
v_gene: TRBV11-2
d_gene: TRBD2
j_gene: TRBJ2-7
CDR3nt: TGTGCCAGCAGCTTAGGTAGCGGGCTAAACGGTCACGAGCAGTACTTC
CDR3aa: CASSLGSGLNGHEQYF

abundance: -
v_gene: TRBV5-1
d_gene: -
j_gene: TRBJ1-5
CDR3nt: TGCGCCAGCAGCTTTGGGGCTGAGAGCAATCAGCCCCAGCATTTT
CDR3aa: CASSFGAESNQPQHF

abundance: -
v_gene: TRBV23-1
d_gene: TRBD2
j_gene: TRBJ2-1
CDR3nt: TGCGCCAGCAGTCCGGCTAGCGGGTGGAATGAGCAGTTCTTC
CDR3aa: CASSPASGWNEQFF

abundance: -
v_gene: TRBV11-2
d_gene: TRBD1
j_gene: TRBJ2-2
CDR3nt: TGTGCCAGCAGCTTACGCACAGGGGGCTGGGGGAACACCGGGGAGCTGTTTTTT
CDR3aa: CASSLRTGGWGNTGELFF

abundance: -
v_gene: TRBV28
d_gene: TRBD2
j_gene: TRBJ2-7
CDR3nt: TGTGCCAGCAGTTGGGGACTAAGTCCCGAGCAGTACTTC
CDR3aa: CASSWGLSPEQYF

abundance: -
v_gene: TRBV6-5
d_gene: -
j_gene: TRBJ2-7
CDR3nt: TGTGCCAGCAGTTACGCAGGTACCTACGAGCAGTACTTC
CDR3aa: CASSYAGTYEQYF

abundance: -
v_gene: TRBV9
d_gene: -
j_gene: TRBJ1-6
CDR3nt: TGTGCCAGCAGCGGGACAGCCGGGGGGAATTCACCCCTCCACTTT
CDR3aa: CASSGTAGGNSPLHF

abundance: -
v_gene: TRBV18
d_gene: TRBD1
j_gene: TRBJ1-4
CDR3nt: TGTGCCAGCTCAACCGGGACAGCTCTAAAACTGTTTTTT
CDR3aa: CASSTGTALKLFF

abundance: once
v_gene: TRBV24-1
d_gene: -
j_gene: TRBJ1-1
CDR3nt: TGTGCCACCCGTGTGGGGCAAGCAAACACTGAAGCTTTCTTT
CDR3aa: CATRVGQANTEAFF

abundance: -
v_gene: TRBV9
d_gene: -
j_gene: TRBJ2-7
CDR3nt: TGTGCCAGCAGCGTAGGCGAGACAGGTGGCTACGAGCAGTACTTC
CDR3aa: CASSVGETGGYEQYF

abundance: -
v_gene: TRBV30
d_gene: TRBD1
j_gene: TRBJ2-3
CDR3nt: TGTGCCTGGTCAGGGGGCAGCTCAGATACGCAGTATTTT
CDR3aa: CAWSGGSSDTQYF

abundance: -
v_gene: TRBV6-1
d_gene: TRBD1
j_gene: TRBJ1-5
CDR3nt: TGTGCCAGCAGTGAAGCGGGGGACAGGGCGGCCCATCAGCCCCAGCATTTT
CDR3aa: CASSEAGDRAAHQPQHF

abundance: few
v_gene: TRBV2
d_gene: TRBD1
j_gene: TRBJ2-7
CDR3nt: TGTGCCAGCAACCCACGGACAGGGGGCTACGAGCAGTACTTC
CDR3aa: CASNPRTGGYEQYF

abundance: -
v_gene: TRBV4-1
d_gene: -
j_gene: TRBJ2-1
CDR3nt: TGCGCCAGCAGCCAAGATGCGGCTACCTACAATGAGCAGTTCTTC
CDR3aa: CASSQDAATYNEQFF